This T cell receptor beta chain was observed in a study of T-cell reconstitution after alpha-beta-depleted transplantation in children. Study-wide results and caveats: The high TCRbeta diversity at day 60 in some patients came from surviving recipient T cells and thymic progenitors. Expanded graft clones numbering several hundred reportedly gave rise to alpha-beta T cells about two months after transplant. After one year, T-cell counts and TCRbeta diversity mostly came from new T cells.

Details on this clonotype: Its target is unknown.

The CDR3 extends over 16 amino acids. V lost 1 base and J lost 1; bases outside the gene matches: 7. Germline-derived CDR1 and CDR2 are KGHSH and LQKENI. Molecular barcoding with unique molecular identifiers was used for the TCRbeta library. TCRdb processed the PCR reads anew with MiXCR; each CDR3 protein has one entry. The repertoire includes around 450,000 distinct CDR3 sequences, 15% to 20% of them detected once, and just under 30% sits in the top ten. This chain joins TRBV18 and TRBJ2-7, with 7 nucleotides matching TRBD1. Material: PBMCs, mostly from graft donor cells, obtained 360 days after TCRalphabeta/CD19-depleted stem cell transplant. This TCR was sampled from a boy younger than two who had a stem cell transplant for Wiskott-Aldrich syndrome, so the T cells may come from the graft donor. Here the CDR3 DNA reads TGTGCCAGCTCACCACTCGTCCGGACAGGTTCCTACGAGCAGTACTTC. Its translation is CASSPLVRTGSYEQYF.